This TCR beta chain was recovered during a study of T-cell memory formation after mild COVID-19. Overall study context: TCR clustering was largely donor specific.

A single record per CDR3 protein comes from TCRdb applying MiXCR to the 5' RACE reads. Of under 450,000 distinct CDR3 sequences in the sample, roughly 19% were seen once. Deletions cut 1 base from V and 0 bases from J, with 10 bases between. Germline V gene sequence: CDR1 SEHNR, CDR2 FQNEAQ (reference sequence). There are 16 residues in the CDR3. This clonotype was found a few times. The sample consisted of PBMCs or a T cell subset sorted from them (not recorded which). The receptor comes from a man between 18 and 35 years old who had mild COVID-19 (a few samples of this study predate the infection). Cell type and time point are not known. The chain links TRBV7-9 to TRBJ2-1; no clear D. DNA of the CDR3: TGTGCCAGCAGCTTAGGGCGGATGAGCTCCTACAATGAGCAGTTCTTC. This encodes CASSLGRMSSYNEQFF.